The 21 T cell receptor beta chains in this list originate from one sample, sequenced in a study of somatic mutations in cytotoxic T cells in rheumatoid arthritis. Assay used: immunoSEQ multiplex PCR; TCRdb lists only in-frame clones, some missing. The data contain 15,000 to 20,000 clones, roughly 80% of them singletons. Sequenced input: CD8+ T cells sorted from blood. These TCRs come from a woman aged 60 to 75 in good health.

In DNA form, the CDR3 reads TGCGCCAGCAGCTTGGAATTCGGGACAGTGAACACTGAAGCTTTCTTT. Amino acids: CASSLEFGTVNTEAFF. V gene TRBV5-1 combines with J gene TRBJ1-1, with 7 positions matching TRBD1. Germline assignment: CDR1 SGHRS and CDR2 YFSETQ. The CDR3 has 16 residues. J was trimmed by 0 bases and V by 0 bases; bases with no gene match: 5.

The chain combines TRBV27 with TRBJ1-1; D is unclear. V lost 0 bases and J lost 1, with 3 bases in between. The CDR3 is 13 amino acids. In germline, CDR1 is MNHEY, CDR2 SMNVEV (reference sequence). The CDR3 DNA sequence: TGTGCCAGCAGTTTATCCGCGAACACTGAAGCTTTCTTT. Translated, it gives CASSLSANTEAFF.

The V gene is TRBV10-3, the J gene TRBJ2-2; perhaps TRBD2 as D (6 bases). CDR1 and CDR2 (germline): ENHRY, SYGVKD. The CDR3 covers 16 residues. The V end lost 1 base, the J end lost 5 bases, and 14 bases lay between the germline ends. The CDR3 protein is CAISELGGVRTGELFF. The CDR3 region has the DNA TGTGCCATCAGTGAGTTGGGGGGTGTTAGGACCGGGGAGCTGTTTTTT.

This sequence joins TRBV2 and TRBJ2-7; D remains unclear. CDR3 length: 11 amino acids. V was trimmed by 4 bases and J by 7 bases, leaving 8 bases between them. Germline CDR1 reads SNHLY; CDR2 reads FYNNEI. The CDR3 here is CASSGRLEQYF. CDR3 nucleotide sequence: TGTGCCAGCAGTGGGCGTTTGGAGCAGTACTTC.

In DNA, the CDR3 is TGTGCCAGCAGTTTGGTAACTCAACTAAATTCACCCCTCCACTTT. This encodes CASSLVTQLNSPLHF. The V gene is TRBV27, the J gene TRBJ1-6; unclear D gene. Germline V gives CDR1 MNHEY, CDR2 SMNVEV (reference sequence). V was clipped by 3 bases and J by 7 bases, with 13 bases between them. This CDR3 contains 15 residues.

The chain employs TRBV15 and TRBJ1-2, with D perhaps matching TRBD1 (6 bases). This CDR3 has 13 amino acids. V shed 8 bases and J shed 7 bases, with 17 bases lying between them. The germline CDR1 and CDR2 sequences are LNHNV and YYDKDF (reference sequence). The CDR3: CATGTGSMSGYTF. The DNA for the CDR3 is TGTGCCACCGGAACAGGGAGTATGTCTGGCTACACCTTC.

The chain has TRBV29-1 and TRBJ2-7; perhaps D is TRBD1 or TRBD2 (5 bases each). The V and J ends lost 6 bases and 3 bases respectively, with 12 bases between them. Germline V gives CDR1 SQVTM, CDR2 ANQGSEA. This CDR3 contains 12 residues. CDR3: CSVKGTNYEQYF. The CDR3 region has the DNA TGCAGCGTAAAGGGGACCAACTACGAGCAGTACTTC.

This chain links TRBV27 with TRBJ2-7; the D is unclear. V lost 3 bases and J lost 3, with 9 bases in between. The CDR3 is 13 residues long. CDR1 is MNHEY and CDR2 is SMNVEV in the germline V gene (reference sequence). The CDR3 sequence is CASSFVADYEQYF. DNA for the CDR3: TGTGCCAGCAGTTTCGTGGCGGACTACGAGCAGTACTTC.

This clone has only a few counts. The chain joins TRBV6-5 to TRBJ1-1; D uncertain. V shed 2 bases and J shed 1 base, with 8 bases lying between them. The germline V gene encodes CDR1 MNHEY and CDR2 SVGAGI. The CDR3 consists of 14 residues. The CDR3 loop reads CASSYGPENTEAFF. CDR3 nucleotide sequence: TGTGCCAGCAGTTACGGACCGGAGAACACTGAAGCTTTCTTT.

This clone was observed a single time. V gene TRBV5-4 combines with J gene TRBJ1-1; D not resolved. CDR1 and CDR2 (germline): SGHNT, YYREEE (reference sequence). The CDR3 loop spans 12 amino acids. Deletions cut 3 bases from V and 4 bases from J, with 7 bases between. CDR3 nucleotide sequence: TGTGCCAGCAGCTCCAGGTCCACTGAAGCTTTCTTT. This gives the protein CASSSRSTEAFF.

This clone was counted between two and nine times. The chain couples TRBV11-2 to TRBJ1-1; unclear D gene. The length of the CDR3 is 12 residues. The V gene lost 3 bases and the J gene lost 4 bases, with 6 bases spanning the gap. In germline, CDR1 is SGHAT, CDR2 FQNNGV. CDR3 sequence reads: CASSFEGTEAFF. As DNA, the CDR3 is TGTGCCAGCAGCTTCGAGGGCACTGAAGCTTTCTTT.

This chain links TRBV5-6 with TRBJ2-2, with D maybe TRBD1 (6 bases). The V gene's germline CDR1 is SGHDT and CDR2 YYEEEE. With 3 bases removed from V and 9 bases from J, the gap between germline ends came to 18 bases. The CDR3 is made up of 15 amino acids. In nucleotides, the CDR3 is TGTGCCAGCAGCTGGGGCACAGGGCCCTCCAGGGAGCTGTTTTTT. It specifies CASSWGTGPSRELFF.

The chain recombines TRBV29-1 with TRBJ1-2; D unresolved. The germline CDR1 and CDR2 sequences are SQVTM and ANQGSEA. This CDR3 is built from 11 residues. Trimming stripped 3 bases from V and 4 bases from J, with 6 bases between. CDR3 sequence (DNA): TGCAGCGTTGAGGGATCCTATGGCTACACCTTC. Protein: CSVEGSYGYTF.

In this sample, this clone turned up once. The chain is built from TRBV7-8 and TRBJ1-1; TRBD1 agrees at 12 bases. The V gene end was trimmed by 1 base and the J gene end by 1 base; junction bases not matched to a gene: 7. This CDR3 region has 18 residues. Germline V gives CDR1 SGHVS, CDR2 FQNEAQ. The CDR3 DNA reads TGTGCCAGCAGCTTAGTCCCGGGACAGGGGGCACGGAACACTGAAGCTTTCTTT. It encodes CASSLVPGQGARNTEAFF.

This clone is medium-sized (0.01 to 0.1%) in the sample. This chain connects TRBV2 to TRBJ1-2; 8 positions agree with TRBD1. Germline values: CDR1 SNHLY, CDR2 FYNNEI. This CDR3 is 15 amino acids long. V lost 6 bases, J lost 4 bases, and 10 bases stayed unmatched. The CDR3 spells CASSGNRGEGYGYTF. Written as DNA, the CDR3 is TGTGCCAGCAGCGGTAACAGGGGGGAAGGCTATGGCTACACCTTC.

J is TRBJ1-1 and V is TRBV29-1, with TRBD1 matching 7 bases. The CDR3 is 13 residues long. Germline V gene sequence: CDR1 SQVTM, CDR2 ANQGSEA. Trimming at V came to 3 bases and at J to 4 bases, leaving 5 bases not matched to a gene. CDR3 in amino acids: CSVDGGGVTEAFF. The CDR3 DNA reads as TGCAGCGTTGACGGAGGGGGCGTCACTGAAGCTTTCTTT.

This sequence joins TRBV19 and TRBJ1-2; D possibly corresponds to TRBD1 (6 bases). Trimming shortened V by 4 bases and J by 3 bases, and 15 bases separated the two germline ends. Germline CDR1 LNHDA, CDR2 SQIVND (reference sequence). This CDR3 is built from 15 residues. CDR3 DNA: TGTGCCAGTAGTACTCGGGGGGCGAGTGACTATGGCTACACCTTC. Its protein product is CASSTRGASDYGYTF.

The chain links TRBV28 to TRBJ2-7; tentatively, D is TRBD1 (6 bases). V was shortened by 5 bases and J by 2 bases, with 7 bases between the two germline ends. The CDR3 length is 12 residues. The V gene's germline CDR1 is MDHEN and CDR2 SYDVKM. The CDR3 is CASSGTTYEQYF. For the CDR3, the DNA is TGTGCCAGCAGTGGGACAACCTACGAGCAGTACTTC.

This chain joins TRBV6-1 and TRBJ1-1, with D tentatively TRBD1 (5 bases). CDR1 is MNHNS, CDR2 SASEGT, per germline. The CDR3 has 15 residues. Trimming pared 2 bases from V and 4 bases from J, leaving 14 bases between. The CDR3 nucleotides are TGTGCCAGCAGTGAACAGGGACCACCGAGCACTGAAGCTTTCTTT. Residues: CASSEQGPPSTEAFF.

The CDR3 spells CASTKSPAGSSYNEQFF. CDR3 in DNA: TGTGCCAGCACCAAGTCCCCAGCGGGGAGCTCCTACAATGAGCAGTTCTTC. This rearrangement joins TRBV9 to TRBJ2-1, with TRBD2 matching 7 bases. The CDR3 totals 17 residues. Germline CDR1 is SGDLS and CDR2 is YYNGEE. Trimming removed 6 bases from V and 0 bases from J; junction bases left unmatched: 12.

This clone was counted a single time. This rearrangement joins TRBV18 to TRBJ1-2; possible D gene TRBD1, 6 bases. V gave up 5 bases and J gave up 2 bases, with 21 bases separating them. This CDR3 is built from 17 residues. The germline V gene has CDR1 KGHSH and CDR2 LQKENI. The DNA of the CDR3 is TGTGCCAGCTCAACAGGGAGGGCCAGGGTGGAAAACTATGGCTACACCTTC. It yields the protein CASSTGRARVENYGYTF. Full variable domain (remainder filled in from reference TRBV18 and TRBJ1-2): NAGVMQNPRHLVRRRGQEARLRCSPMKGHSHVYWYRQLPEEGLKFMVYLQKENIIDESGMPKERFSAEFPKEGPSILRIQQVVRGDSAAYFCASSTGRARVENYGYTFGSGTRLTVV.